This entry lists 23 T cell receptor beta chains sequenced from one sample in a study of spatial heterogeneity in lung cancer. As for time point: sample taken at primary tumor resection. Tumor, nontumor lung or frozen PBMC supplied whole RNA that was sequenced unsorted. Via MiXCR, TCRdb re-called the 5' RACE reads, giving one row per CDR3 protein. The table records around 23,000 distinct CDR3 sequences, 3.3% of them present only once. Material: PBMCs, obtained at surgery. Every receptor here comes from a female donor with early-stage non-small cell lung cancer.

The CDR3 sequence is CASSLRPGVAGRTDTQYF. The CDR3 nucleotides read TGTGCCAGCAGCCTCCGCCCCGGGGTAGCGGGACGCACAGATACGCAGTATTTT. The V call is TRBV7-9, the J call TRBJ2-3; the match to TRBD2 covers 8 bases. The V gene end was trimmed by 5 bases and the J gene end by 1 base; junction bases not matched to a gene: 14. CDR3 length: 18 amino acids. The germline V gene encodes CDR1 SEHNR and CDR2 FQNEAQ (reference sequence). The complete variable domain, with remaining parts taken from reference TRBV7-9 and TRBJ2-3, reads DTGVSQNPRHKITKRGQNVTFRCDPISEHNRLYWYRQTLGQGPEFLTYFQNEAQLEKSRLLSDRFSAERPKGSFSTLEIQRTEQGDSAMYLCASSLRPGVAGRTDTQYFGPGTRLTVL.

The table lists this clonotype with many counts. This chain uses TRBV3-1 with TRBJ2-7, with D unresolved. Per the germline V gene, CDR1 is LGHDT and CDR2 is YNNKEL (reference sequence). V lost 2 bases and J lost 3, with 8 bases in between. The CDR3 consists of 13 residues. The chain's CDR3 is CASSQNMGYEQYF. DNA for the CDR3: TGTGCCAGCAGCCAAAACATGGGCTACGAGCAGTACTTC.

This clonotype has at least ten counts. V gene TRBV27 combines with J gene TRBJ1-2; D gene uncertain. The germline gives CDR1 MNHEY, CDR2 SMNVEV (reference sequence). The CDR3 has 13 residues. V was pared by 2 bases and J by 7 bases, with 11 bases between. CDR3 sequence (DNA): TGTGCCAGCAGTTTACCAGGTGGCGTTGGCTACACCTTC. Translated: CASSLPGGVGYTF.

This clonotype was observed many times. The rearrangement joins TRBV7-9 to TRBJ1-4, with 7 bases fitting TRBD1. The CDR3 is 15 residues long. Germline V gene lookup returns CDR1 SEHNR and CDR2 FQNEAQ (reference sequence). J was trimmed by 8 bases and V by 2 bases; bases with no gene match: 8. The CDR3 sequence: CASSLRQGRSEKLFF. In DNA, the CDR3 is TGTGCCAGCAGCTTACGACAGGGACGGAGCGAAAAACTGTTTTTT.

This clonotype has a count of ten or more. CDR3 DNA: TGCAGTGCCGATGGACTAGCGGGAACCCCCTACAATGAGCAGTTCTTC. Its protein is CSADGLAGTPYNEQFF. J is TRBJ2-1 and V is TRBV20-1; the match to TRBD2 covers 12 bases. V was pared by 6 bases and J by 2 bases, with 8 bases of the junction left unmatched. CDR1 and CDR2 (germline): DFQATT, SNEGSKA (reference sequence). CDR3 length equals 16 residues.

This clonotype has a count of ten or more. The genes are TRBV20-1 and TRBJ2-7; possible D gene TRBD2, 6 bases. V lost 4 bases and J lost 0, with 13 bases in between. Looked up from germline, CDR1 is DFQATT and CDR2 is SNEGSKA (reference sequence). This CDR3 has 14 amino acids. The CDR3 bases are TGCAGTGCTATCCCAGGTAGCGGCTCCTACGAGCAGTACTTC. Encoded protein: CSAIPGSGSYEQYF.

This clonotype was recorded at least ten times. The chain recombines TRBV2 with TRBJ2-3; D possibly corresponds to TRBD1 (5 bases). The CDR3 is made up of 16 amino acids. V lost 2 bases and J lost 0, with 12 bases in between. Per germline, CDR1 SNHLY and CDR2 FYNNEI. CDR3 sequence: CASSERQWHSTDTQYF. Here the CDR3 DNA reads TGTGCCAGCAGTGAAAGACAGTGGCATAGCACAGATACGCAGTATTTT. The full variable domain, with the rest looked up from reference TRBV2 and TRBJ2-3, is EPEVTQTPSHQVTQMGQEVILRCVPISNHLYFYWYRQILGQKVEFLVSFYNNEISEKSEIFDDQFSVERPDGSNFTLKIRSTKLEDSAMYFCASSERQWHSTDTQYFGPGTRLTVL.

This clonotype was seen many times. This chain links TRBV9 with TRBJ1-2, with no clear D. CDR1 is SGDLS, CDR2 YYNGEE, per germline. The CDR3 runs 16 residues. Trimming left V 6 bases short and J 3 bases short, with 21 bases between. The CDR3 loop is CASTPYLMGSYYGYTF. The CDR3 nucleotides are TGTGCCAGCACACCGTATTTAATGGGCAGCTACTATGGCTACACCTTC. Variable domain in full (rest from reference TRBV9 and TRBJ1-2): DSGVTQTPKHLITATGQRVTLRCSPRSGDLSVYWYQQSLDQGLQFLIQYYNGEERAKGNILERFSAQQFPDLHSELNLSSLELGDSALYFCASTPYLMGSYYGYTFGSGTRLTVV.

This clonotype was seen many times. The chain joins TRBV12-3 or TRBV12-4 to TRBJ2-3; a possible D gene is TRBD2 (6 bases). The CDR3 has 16 amino acids. Trimming removed 7 bases at V and 4 bases at J, with 21 bases between. The CDR3 DNA reads TGTGCCAGCACCTCCTGGTTCCGGGAGTATCCAGATACGCAGTATTTT. The encoded protein is CASTSWFREYPDTQYF.

This clonotype is medium-sized. The rearrangement joins TRBV6-2 or TRBV6-3 to TRBJ2-1; D is undetermined. The CDR3 has 11 residues. Germline values: CDR1 MNHEY, CDR2 SVGEGT. V was clipped by 4 bases and J by 10 bases, with 8 bases between them. The CDR3 coding sequence is TGTGCCAGCAGTTTGGCTTTGGAGCAGTTCTTC. Translating it yields CASSLALEQFF.

This clonotype came up many times. The rearrangement links TRBV5-4 to TRBJ1-6, with D perhaps matching TRBD1 (5 bases). Germline-derived CDR1 and CDR2 are SGHNT and YYREEE (reference sequence). V lost 3 bases to trimming and J lost 7 bases, with 17 bases between them. The CDR3 runs 16 residues. The CDR3 here is CASSSRDRGWNSPLHF. CDR3 coding DNA: TGTGCCAGCAGCTCTAGGGACCGCGGCTGGAATTCACCCCTCCACTTT.

This clonotype was observed at least ten times. The chain carries TRBV12-3 or TRBV12-4 and TRBJ2-7; D gene ambiguous. V dropped 1 base and J dropped 1 base, with 5 bases sitting between them. The CDR3 runs to 13 residues. The chain's CDR3 is CASSLDISYEQYF. The CDR3, as DNA: TGTGCCAGCAGTTTAGACATATCCTACGAGCAGTACTTC.

This clonotype was seen ten or more times. The rearrangement joins TRBV5-1 to TRBJ2-7, with D perhaps matching TRBD2 (5 bases). CDR1 and CDR2 from the germline V gene are SGHRS and YFSETQ. V lost 0 bases and J lost 2, with 6 bases in between. This CDR3 has 13 amino acids. The CDR3 protein is CASSLAGTYEQYF. The CDR3 DNA is TGCGCCAGCAGCTTGGCCGGGACCTACGAGCAGTACTTC.

This clonotype was seen at least ten times. The chain is built from TRBV7-9 and TRBJ2-7; the D is unclear. Looked up from germline, CDR1 is SEHNR and CDR2 is FQNEAQ (reference sequence). Trimming took 1 base from V and 3 from J, leaving 7 bases between them. The CDR3 spans 13 residues. CDR3 protein: CASSLDSRYEQYF. DNA for the CDR3: TGTGCCAGCAGCTTAGACAGCCGCTACGAGCAGTACTTC.

This clonotype appeared many times. The chain couples TRBV6-4 to TRBJ2-1, with 11 bases identical to TRBD2. The junction had 2 bases not matched to a gene; V was cut back by 0 bases and J by 4 bases. The CDR3 runs 16 residues. CDR1 MRHNA and CDR2 SNTAGT come from the germline V gene. CDR3 nucleotide sequence: TGTGCCAGCAGTGACTCTAGGACTAGCGGGTACAATGAGCAGTTCTTC. It specifies CASSDSRTSGYNEQFF.

This chain uses TRBV13 with TRBJ2-1, with D unclear. Between the trimmed V and J ends, which lost 5 bases and 8 bases, there was a span of 13 bases. CDR3 length: 13 residues. Looked up from germline, CDR1 is PRHDT and CDR2 is FYEKMQ (reference sequence). CDR3 sequence reads: CASSPSFEYEQFF. DNA for the CDR3: TGTGCCAGCAGCCCGTCGTTTGAGTATGAGCAGTTCTTC.

The sample holds many counts of this clonotype. J is TRBJ2-3 and V is TRBV7-2; no firm D call. The CDR3 totals 12 residues. V shed 5 bases and J shed 4 bases, with 7 bases lying between them. Germline CDR1 reads SGHTA; CDR2 reads FQGNSA. The CDR3 DNA sequence: TGTGCCAGCAGCATACGAGCAGATACGCAGTATTTT. This codes for CASSIRADTQYF. The whole variable domain, remainder taken from reference TRBV7-2 and TRBJ2-3, is GAGVSQSPSNKVTEKGKDVELRCDPISGHTALYWYRQSLGQGLEFLIYFQGNSAPDKSGLPSDRFSAERTGGSVSTLTIQRTQQEDSAVYLCASSIRADTQYFGPGTRLTVL.

By share, this clonotype ranks as medium-sized. V usage is TRBV5-1 and J usage is TRBJ2-7; tentative D call: TRBD2 (5 bases). The germline V and J ends were trimmed by 0 bases and 5 bases, with 15 bases remaining between them. Per germline, CDR1 SGHRS and CDR2 YFSETQ. CDR3 length: 15 amino acids. Here the CDR3 reads CASSLGGGSQDEQYF. DNA for the CDR3: TGCGCCAGCAGCTTGGGCGGTGGGAGCCAGGACGAGCAGTACTTC.

The chain is built from TRBV27 and TRBJ1-2; D is undetermined. V was clipped by 2 bases and J by 2 bases, with 6 bases between them. CDR1 and CDR2 (germline): MNHEY, SMNVEV (reference sequence). The CDR3 has 13 residues. The CDR3 DNA sequence: TGTGCCAGCAGTTTAGTGGGAAACTATGGCTACACCTTC. The encoded protein is CASSLVGNYGYTF.

This clonotype was counted many times. The chain links TRBV2 to TRBJ1-4; a possible D gene is TRBD1 (6 bases). Germline assignment: CDR1 SNHLY and CDR2 FYNNEI. V was pared by 4 bases and J by 8 bases, with 11 bases between. The CDR3 loop spans 13 amino acids. CDR3 residues: CASSGTGHEKLFF. The CDR3 DNA sequence: TGTGCCAGCAGTGGCACAGGGCACGAAAAACTGTTTTTT.

Ten or more counts support this clonotype. V usage is TRBV4-2 and J usage is TRBJ1-2, with TRBD1 as a possible D gene (5 bases). Germline V gene data show CDR1 as LGHNA and CDR2 as YNFKEQ. The CDR3 consists of 15 residues. Trimming removed 0 bases from V and 6 bases from J, with 14 bases in between. CDR3 nucleotide sequence: TGTGCCAGCAGCCAAGATCGACAGAGAAGAAATGGCTACACCTTC. This codes for CASSQDRQRRNGYTF.

This clonotype appeared many times. This rearrangement joins TRBV29-1 to TRBJ1-2; no reliable D call. CDR1 and CDR2 from the germline V gene are SQVTM and ANQGSEA. Trimming took 3 bases from V and 0 from J, leaving 17 bases between them. The CDR3 length is 16 residues. The chain's CDR3 is CSVESATGLTNYGYTF. CDR3 DNA sequence: TGCAGCGTTGAGTCCGCTACGGGATTAACTAACTATGGCTACACCTTC.

The J gene is TRBJ2-3, the V gene TRBV12-5; 10 nucleotides align to TRBD2. V dropped 6 bases and J dropped 0; count of bases not matched to a gene: 6. Germline CDR1 LGHNT, CDR2 FRNRAP. The CDR3 runs 16 residues. The CDR3 coding sequence is TGTGCTAGTGGCTGGTCGACTAGCGGGAGCACAGATACGCAGTATTTT. This sequence encodes CASGWSTSGSTDTQYF.